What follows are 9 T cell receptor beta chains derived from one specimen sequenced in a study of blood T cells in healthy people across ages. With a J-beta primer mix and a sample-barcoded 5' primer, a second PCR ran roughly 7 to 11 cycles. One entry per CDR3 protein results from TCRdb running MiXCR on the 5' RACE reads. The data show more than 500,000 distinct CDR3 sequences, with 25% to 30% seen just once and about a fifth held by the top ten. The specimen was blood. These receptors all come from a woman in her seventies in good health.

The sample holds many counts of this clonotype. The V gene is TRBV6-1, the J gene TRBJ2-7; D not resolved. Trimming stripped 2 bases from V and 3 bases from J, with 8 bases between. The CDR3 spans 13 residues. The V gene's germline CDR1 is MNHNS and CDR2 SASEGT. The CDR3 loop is CASSELFGYEQYF. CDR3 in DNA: TGTGCCAGCAGTGAACTCTTCGGCTACGAGCAGTACTTC.

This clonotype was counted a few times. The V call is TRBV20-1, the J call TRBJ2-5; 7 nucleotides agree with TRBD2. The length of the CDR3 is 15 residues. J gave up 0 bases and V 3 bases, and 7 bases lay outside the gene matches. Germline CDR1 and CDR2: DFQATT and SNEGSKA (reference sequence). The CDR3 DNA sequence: TGCAGTGCTAGTGGGAGCGGGACGAACCAAGAGACCCAGTACTTC. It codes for CSASGSGTNQETQYF.

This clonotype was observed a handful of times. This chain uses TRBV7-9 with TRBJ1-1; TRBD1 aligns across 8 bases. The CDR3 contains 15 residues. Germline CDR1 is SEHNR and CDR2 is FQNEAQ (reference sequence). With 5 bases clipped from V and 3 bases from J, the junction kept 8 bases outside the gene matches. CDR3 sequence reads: CASSLRGQGDTEAFF. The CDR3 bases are TGTGCCAGCAGCCTTCGTGGACAGGGTGACACTGAAGCTTTCTTT.

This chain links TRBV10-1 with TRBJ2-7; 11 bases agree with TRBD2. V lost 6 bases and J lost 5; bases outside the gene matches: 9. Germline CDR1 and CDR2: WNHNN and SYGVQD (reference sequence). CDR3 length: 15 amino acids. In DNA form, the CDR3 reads TGCGCCAGCAGCCTTGGGACTAGCGGTCTTGACGAGCAGTACTTC. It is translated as CASSLGTSGLDEQYF.

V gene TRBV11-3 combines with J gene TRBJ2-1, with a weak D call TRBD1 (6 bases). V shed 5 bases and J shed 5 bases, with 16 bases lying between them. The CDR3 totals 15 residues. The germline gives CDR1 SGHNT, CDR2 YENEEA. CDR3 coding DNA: TGTGCCAGCAGCCCTGAAGGACAGTTTGACAATGAGCAGTTCTTC. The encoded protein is CASSPEGQFDNEQFF.

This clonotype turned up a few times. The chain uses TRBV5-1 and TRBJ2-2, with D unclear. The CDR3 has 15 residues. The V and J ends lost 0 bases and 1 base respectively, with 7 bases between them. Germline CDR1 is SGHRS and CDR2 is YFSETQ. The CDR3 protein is CASSLVLENTGELFF. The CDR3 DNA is TGCGCCAGCAGCTTGGTACTGGAGAACACCGGGGAGCTGTTTTTT.

CDR3 sequence reads: CASSTSGSGELFF. The CDR3 DNA follows: TGTGCCAGCAGTACCTCAGGGTCCGGGGAGCTGTTTTTT. V and J are TRBV2 and TRBJ2-2; perhaps TRBD1 as D (5 bases). Per the germline V gene, CDR1 is SNHLY and CDR2 is FYNNEI. The CDR3 extends over 13 amino acids. Trimming pared 5 bases from V and 6 bases from J, leaving 10 bases between.

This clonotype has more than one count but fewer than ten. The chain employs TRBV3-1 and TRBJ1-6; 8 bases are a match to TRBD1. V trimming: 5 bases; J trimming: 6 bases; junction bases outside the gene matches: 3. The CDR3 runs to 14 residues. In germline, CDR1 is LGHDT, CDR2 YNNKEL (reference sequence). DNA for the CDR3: TGTGCCAGCAGCGTACAGGGGGTTAATTCACCCCTCCACTTT. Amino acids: CASSVQGVNSPLHF.

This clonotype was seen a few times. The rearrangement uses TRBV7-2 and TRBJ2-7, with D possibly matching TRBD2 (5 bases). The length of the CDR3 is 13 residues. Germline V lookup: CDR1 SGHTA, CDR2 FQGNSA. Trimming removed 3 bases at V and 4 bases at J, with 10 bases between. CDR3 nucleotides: TGTGCCAGCAGCTTTGAGCGGTTTTACGAGCAGTACTTC. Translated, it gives CASSFERFYEQYF.